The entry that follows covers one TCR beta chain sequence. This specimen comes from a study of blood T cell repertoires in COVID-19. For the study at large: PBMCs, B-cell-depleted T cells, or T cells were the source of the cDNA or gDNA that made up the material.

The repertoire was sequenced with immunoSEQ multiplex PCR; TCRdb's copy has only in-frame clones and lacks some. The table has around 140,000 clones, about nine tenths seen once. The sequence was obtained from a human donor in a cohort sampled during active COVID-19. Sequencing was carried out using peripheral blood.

The CDR3 is CASSYGLFNSPLHF. Here the CDR3 DNA reads TGTGCCAGTAGTTACGGACTGTTTAATTCACCCCTCCACTTT. V and J are TRBV19 and TRBJ1-6, with unresolved D. V lost 5 bases and J 6 bases, leaving 11 bases between the germline ends. Germline CDR1 is LNHDA and CDR2 is SQIVND (reference sequence). CDR3 length equals 14 residues. The full variable domain, completed using reference TRBV19 and TRBJ1-6, is DGGITQSPKYLFRKEGQNVTLSCEQNLNHDAMYWYRQDPGQGLRLIYYSQIVNDFQKGDIAEGYSVSREKKESFPLTVTSAQKNPTAFYLCASSYGLFNSPLHFGNGTRLTVT.